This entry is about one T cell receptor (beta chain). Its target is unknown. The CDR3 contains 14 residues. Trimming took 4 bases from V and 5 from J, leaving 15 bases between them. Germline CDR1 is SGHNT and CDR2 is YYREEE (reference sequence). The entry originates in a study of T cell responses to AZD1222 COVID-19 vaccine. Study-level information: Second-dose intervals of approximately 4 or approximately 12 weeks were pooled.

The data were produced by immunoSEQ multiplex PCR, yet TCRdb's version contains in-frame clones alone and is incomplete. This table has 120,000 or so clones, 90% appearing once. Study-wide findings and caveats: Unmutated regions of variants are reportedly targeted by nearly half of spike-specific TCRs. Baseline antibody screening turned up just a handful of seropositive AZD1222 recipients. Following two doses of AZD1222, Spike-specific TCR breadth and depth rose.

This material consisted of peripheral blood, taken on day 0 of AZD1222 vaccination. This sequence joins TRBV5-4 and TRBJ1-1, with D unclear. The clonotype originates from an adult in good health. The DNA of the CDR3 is TGTGCCAGCAGCGCCACAGAGGGATATACTGAAGCTTTCTTT. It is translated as CASSATEGYTEAFF.